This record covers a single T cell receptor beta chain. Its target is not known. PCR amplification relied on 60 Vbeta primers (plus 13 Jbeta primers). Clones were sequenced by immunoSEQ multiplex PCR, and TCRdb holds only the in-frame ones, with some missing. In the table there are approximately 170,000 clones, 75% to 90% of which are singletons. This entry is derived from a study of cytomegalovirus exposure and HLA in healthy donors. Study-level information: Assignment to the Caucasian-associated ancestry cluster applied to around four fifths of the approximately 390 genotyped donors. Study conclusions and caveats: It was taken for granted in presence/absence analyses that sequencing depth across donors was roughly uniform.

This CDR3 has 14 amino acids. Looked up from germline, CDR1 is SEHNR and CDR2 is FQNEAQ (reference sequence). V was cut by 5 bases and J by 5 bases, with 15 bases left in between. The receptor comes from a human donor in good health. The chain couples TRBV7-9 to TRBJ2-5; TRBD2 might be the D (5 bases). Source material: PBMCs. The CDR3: CASSEGPNTETQYF. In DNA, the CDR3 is TGTGCCAGCAGCGAGGGCCCGAATACCGAGACCCAGTACTTC.